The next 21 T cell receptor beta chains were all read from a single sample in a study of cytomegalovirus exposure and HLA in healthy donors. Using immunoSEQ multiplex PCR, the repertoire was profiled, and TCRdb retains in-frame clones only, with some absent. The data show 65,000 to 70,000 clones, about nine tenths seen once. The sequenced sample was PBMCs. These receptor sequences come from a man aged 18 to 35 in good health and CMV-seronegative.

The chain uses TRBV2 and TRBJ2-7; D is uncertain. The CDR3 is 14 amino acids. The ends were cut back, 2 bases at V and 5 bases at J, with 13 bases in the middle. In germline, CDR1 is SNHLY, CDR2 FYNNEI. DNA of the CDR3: TGTGCCAGCAGTGAACAGAGGCTCCCAGACGAGCAGTACTTC. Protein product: CASSEQRLPDEQYF.

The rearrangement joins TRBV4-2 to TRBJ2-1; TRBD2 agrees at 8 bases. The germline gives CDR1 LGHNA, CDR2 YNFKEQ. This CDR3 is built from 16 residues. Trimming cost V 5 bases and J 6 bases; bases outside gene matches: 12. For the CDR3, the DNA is TGTGCCAGCAGCAAAACCGGGACTAGACTGTTCAATGAGCAGTTCTTC. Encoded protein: CASSKTGTRLFNEQFF.

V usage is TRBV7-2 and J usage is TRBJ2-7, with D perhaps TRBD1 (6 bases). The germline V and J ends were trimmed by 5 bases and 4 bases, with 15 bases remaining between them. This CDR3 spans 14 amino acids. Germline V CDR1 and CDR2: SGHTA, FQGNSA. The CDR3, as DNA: TGTGCCAGCAGCCCTGGCAGGGGCAGGTACGAGCAGTACTTC. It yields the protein CASSPGRGRYEQYF.

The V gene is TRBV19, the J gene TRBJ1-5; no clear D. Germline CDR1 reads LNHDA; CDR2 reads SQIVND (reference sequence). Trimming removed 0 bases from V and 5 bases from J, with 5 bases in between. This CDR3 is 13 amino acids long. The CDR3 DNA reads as TGTGCCAGTAGTATAGATAGTTATCAGCCCCAGCATTTT. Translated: CASSIDSYQPQHF. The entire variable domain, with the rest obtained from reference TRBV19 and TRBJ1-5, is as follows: DGGITQSPKYLFRKEGQNVTLSCEQNLNHDAMYWYRQDPGQGLRLIYYSQIVNDFQKGDIAEGYSVSREKKESFPLTVTSAQKNPTAFYLCASSIDSYQPQHFGDGTRLSIL.

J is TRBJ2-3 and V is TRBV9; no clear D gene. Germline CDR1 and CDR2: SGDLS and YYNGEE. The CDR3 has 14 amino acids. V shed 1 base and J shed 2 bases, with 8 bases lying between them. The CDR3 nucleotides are TGTGCCAGCAGCGTATCCAGTTACACAGATACGCAGTATTTT. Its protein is CASSVSSYTDTQYF.

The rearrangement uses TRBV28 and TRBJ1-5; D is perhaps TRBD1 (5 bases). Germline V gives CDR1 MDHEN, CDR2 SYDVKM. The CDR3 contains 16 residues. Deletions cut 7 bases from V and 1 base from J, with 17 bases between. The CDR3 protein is CASIKRGLGSNQPQHF. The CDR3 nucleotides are TGTGCCAGCATCAAAAGGGGTCTCGGAAGCAATCAGCCCCAGCATTTT.

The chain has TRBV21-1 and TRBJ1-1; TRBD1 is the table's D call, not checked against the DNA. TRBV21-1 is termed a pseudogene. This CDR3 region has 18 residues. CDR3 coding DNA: TGTGCCAGCAGCAAACCGAAAGCCCCAGGGGGCGCTTTGGATGAAGCTTTCTTT. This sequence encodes CASSKPKAPGGALDEAFF.

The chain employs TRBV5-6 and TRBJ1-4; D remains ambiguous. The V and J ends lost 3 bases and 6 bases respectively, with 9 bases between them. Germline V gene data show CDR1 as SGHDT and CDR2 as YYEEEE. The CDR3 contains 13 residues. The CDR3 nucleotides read TGTGCCAGCAGCTCCCAACTTCATGAAAAACTGTTTTTT. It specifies CASSSQLHEKLFF.

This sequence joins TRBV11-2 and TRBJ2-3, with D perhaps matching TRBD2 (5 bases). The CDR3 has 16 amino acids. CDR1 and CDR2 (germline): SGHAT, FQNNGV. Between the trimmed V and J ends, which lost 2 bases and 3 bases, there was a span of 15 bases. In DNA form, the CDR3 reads TGTGCCAGCAGCTTATCTGGGAGAGTTGGTACAGATACGCAGTATTTT. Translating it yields CASSLSGRVGTDTQYF.

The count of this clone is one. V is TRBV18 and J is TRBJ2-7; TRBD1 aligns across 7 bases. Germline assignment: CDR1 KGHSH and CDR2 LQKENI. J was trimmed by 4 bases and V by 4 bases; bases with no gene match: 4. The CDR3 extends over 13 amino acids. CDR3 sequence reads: CASSLGDSYEQYF. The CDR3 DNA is TGTGCCAGCTCACTTGGGGACAGTTACGAGCAGTACTTC.

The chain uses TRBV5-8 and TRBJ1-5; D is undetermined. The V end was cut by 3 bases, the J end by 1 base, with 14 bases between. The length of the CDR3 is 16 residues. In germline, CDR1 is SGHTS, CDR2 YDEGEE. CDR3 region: CASSSRGSGSNQPQHF. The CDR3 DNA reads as TGTGCCAGCAGCTCGCGAGGGTCGGGAAGCAATCAGCCCCAGCATTTT.

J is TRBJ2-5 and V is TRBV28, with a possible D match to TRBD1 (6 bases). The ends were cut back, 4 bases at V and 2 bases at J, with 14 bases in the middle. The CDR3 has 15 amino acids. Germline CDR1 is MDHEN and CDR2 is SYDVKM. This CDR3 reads CASSYHGTLQETQYF. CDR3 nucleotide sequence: TGTGCCAGCAGTTACCACGGGACACTACAAGAGACCCAGTACTTC.

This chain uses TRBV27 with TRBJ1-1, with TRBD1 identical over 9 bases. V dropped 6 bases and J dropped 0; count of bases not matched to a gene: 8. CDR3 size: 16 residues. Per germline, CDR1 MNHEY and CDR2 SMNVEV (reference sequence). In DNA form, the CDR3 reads TGTGCCAGCAGCGTAGGGACAGGGCTCATGAACACTGAAGCTTTCTTT. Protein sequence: CASSVGTGLMNTEAFF.

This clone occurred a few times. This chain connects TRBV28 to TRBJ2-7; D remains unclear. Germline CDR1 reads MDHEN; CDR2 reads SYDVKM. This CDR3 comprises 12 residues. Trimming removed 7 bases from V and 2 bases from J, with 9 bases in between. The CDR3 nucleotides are TGTGCCAGCACTGGCGGCGCCTACGAGCAGTACTTC. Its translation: CASTGGAYEQYF.

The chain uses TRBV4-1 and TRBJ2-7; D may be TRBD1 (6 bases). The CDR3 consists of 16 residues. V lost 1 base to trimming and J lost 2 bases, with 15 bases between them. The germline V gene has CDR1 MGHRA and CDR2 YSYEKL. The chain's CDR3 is CASSQVARGLAYEQYF. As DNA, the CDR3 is TGCGCCAGCAGCCAAGTCGCCAGGGGCTTAGCCTACGAGCAGTACTTC.

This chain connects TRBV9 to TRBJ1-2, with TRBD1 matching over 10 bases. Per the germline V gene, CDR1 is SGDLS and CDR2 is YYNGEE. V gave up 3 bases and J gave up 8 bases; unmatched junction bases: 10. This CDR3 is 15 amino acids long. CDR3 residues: CASSAGDRGSVGYTF. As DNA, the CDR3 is TGTGCCAGCAGCGCCGGGGACAGGGGTTCGGTAGGCTACACCTTC.

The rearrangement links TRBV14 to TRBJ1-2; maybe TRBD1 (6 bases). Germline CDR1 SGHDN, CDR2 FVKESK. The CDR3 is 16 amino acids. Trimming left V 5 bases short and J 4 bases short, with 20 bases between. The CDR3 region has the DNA TGTGCCAGCAGCAGACTGGGGCCGACAGGCGTCTATGGCTACACCTTC. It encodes CASSRLGPTGVYGYTF. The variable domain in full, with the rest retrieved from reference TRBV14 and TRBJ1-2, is EAGVTQFPSHSVIEKGQTVTLRCDPISGHDNLYWYRRVMGKEIKFLLHFVKESKQDESGMPNNRFLAERTGGTYSTLKVQPAELEDSGVYFCASSRLGPTGVYGYTFGSGTRLTVV.

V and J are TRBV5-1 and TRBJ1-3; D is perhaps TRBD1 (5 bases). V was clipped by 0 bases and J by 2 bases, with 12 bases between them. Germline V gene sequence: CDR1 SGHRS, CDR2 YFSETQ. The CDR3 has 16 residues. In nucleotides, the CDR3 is TGCGCCAGCAGCTTGGTGGGGGGTTCTCCTGGAAACACCATATATTTT. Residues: CASSLVGGSPGNTIYF.

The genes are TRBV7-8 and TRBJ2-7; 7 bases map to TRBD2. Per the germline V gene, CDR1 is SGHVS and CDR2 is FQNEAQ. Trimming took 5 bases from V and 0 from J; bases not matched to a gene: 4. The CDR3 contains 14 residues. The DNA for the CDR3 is TGTGCCAGCAGCCACCGGGACTACTCCTACGAGCAGTACTTC. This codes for CASSHRDYSYEQYF.

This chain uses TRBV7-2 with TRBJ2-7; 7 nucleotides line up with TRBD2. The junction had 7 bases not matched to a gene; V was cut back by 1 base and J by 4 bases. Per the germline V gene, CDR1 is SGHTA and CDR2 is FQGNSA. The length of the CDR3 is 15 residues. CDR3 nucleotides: TGTGCCAGCAGCTTAGAGGCGGGAGCATCGTACGAGCAGTACTTC. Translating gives CASSLEAGASYEQYF.

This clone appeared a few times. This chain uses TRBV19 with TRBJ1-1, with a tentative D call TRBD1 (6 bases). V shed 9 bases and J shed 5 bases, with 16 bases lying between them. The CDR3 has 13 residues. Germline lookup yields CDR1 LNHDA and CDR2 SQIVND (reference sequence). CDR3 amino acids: CASRGKGGTEAFF. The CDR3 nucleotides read TGTGCCAGCAGGGGCAAGGGGGGGACTGAAGCTTTCTTT.